The sequence of this T cell receptor beta chain was determined in a study of blood T cells in healthy people across ages. The germline gives CDR1 SGHTA, CDR2 FQGTGA. V lost 5 bases and J 0 bases, leaving 8 bases between the germline ends. This CDR3 region has 14 residues. Primed by a sample-barcoded 5' primer and a J-beta primer mix, a second PCR proceeded for about 6 to 12 cycles. Each CDR3 protein is one row after TCRdb ran MiXCR on the 5' RACE reads. The sample shows more than 650,000 distinct CDR3 sequences, about 26% of them seen only once. The data were also submitted as part of a second study, on T cells of mothers and their children.

The sequence was collected from a boy between 10 and 17 years old in good health. The V call is TRBV7-3, the J call TRBJ1-5; D not resolved. The sample taken for sequencing was blood. The CDR3 here is CASSPPNSNQPQHF. CDR3 nucleotide sequence: TGTGCCAGCAGCCCCCCTAATAGCAATCAGCCCCAGCATTTT.